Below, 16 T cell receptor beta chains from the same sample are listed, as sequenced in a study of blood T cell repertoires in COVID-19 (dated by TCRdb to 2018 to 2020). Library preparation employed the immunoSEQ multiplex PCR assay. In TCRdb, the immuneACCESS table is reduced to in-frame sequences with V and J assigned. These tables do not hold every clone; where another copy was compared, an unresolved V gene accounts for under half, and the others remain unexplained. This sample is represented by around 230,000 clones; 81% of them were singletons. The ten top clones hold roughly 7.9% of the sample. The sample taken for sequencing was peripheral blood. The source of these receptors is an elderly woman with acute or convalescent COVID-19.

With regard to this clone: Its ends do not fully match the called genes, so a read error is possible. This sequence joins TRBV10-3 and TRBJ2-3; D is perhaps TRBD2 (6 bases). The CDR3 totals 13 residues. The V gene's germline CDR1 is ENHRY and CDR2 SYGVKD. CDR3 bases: TGTGCCATCACTGAGAGCGGGACAGATACGCAGTATTTT. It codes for CAITESGTDTQYF.

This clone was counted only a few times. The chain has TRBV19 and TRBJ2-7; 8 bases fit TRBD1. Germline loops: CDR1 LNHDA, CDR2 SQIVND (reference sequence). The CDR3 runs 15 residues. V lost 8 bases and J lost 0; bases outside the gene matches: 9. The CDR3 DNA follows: TGTGCCAGTGCTGGCCGGGACAGGCCCTCCTACGAGCAGTACTTC. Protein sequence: CASAGRDRPSYEQYF.

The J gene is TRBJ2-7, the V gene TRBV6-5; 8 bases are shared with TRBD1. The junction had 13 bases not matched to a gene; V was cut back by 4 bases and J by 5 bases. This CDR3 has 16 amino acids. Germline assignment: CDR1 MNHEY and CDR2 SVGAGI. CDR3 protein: CASSFNPGTGGDEQYF. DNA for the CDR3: TGTGCCAGCAGTTTCAACCCCGGGACAGGAGGGGACGAGCAGTACTTC.

CDR3 sequence (DNA): TGTGCCAGCAGCACCCAATCGGCAGGGGTCGAGACCCAGTACTTC. It codes for CASSTQSAGVETQYF. The chain combines TRBV3-1 (or the pseudogene TRBV3-2) with TRBJ2-5; tentative D call: TRBD1 (6 bases). The germline gives CDR1 LGHDT, CDR2 YNNKEL (reference sequence). There are 15 residues in the CDR3. Deletions cut 5 bases from V and 5 bases from J, with 18 bases between.

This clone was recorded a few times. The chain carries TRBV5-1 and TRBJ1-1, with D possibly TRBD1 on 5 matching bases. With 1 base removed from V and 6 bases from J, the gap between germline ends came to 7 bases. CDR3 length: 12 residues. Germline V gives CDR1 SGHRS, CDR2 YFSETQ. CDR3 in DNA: TGCGCCAGCAGCTTGTTGGGGCCTGAAGCTTTCTTT. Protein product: CASSLLGPEAFF. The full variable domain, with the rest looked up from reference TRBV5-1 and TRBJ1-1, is KAGVTQTPRYLIKTRGQQVTLSCSPISGHRSVSWYQQTPGQGLQFLFEYFSETQRNKGNFPGRFSGRQFSNSRSEMNVSTLELGDSALYLCASSLLGPEAFFGQGTRLTVV.

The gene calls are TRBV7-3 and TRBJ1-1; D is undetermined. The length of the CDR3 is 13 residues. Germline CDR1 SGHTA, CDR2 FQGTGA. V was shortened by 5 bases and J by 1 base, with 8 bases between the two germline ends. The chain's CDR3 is CASSPSSNTEAFF. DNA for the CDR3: TGTGCCAGCAGCCCTAGTTCGAACACTGAAGCTTTCTTT. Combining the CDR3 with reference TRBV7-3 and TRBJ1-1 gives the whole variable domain GAGVSQTPSNKVTEKGKYVELRCDPISGHTALYWYRQSLGQGPEFLIYFQGTGAADDSGLPNDRFFAVRPEGSVSTLKIQRTERGDSAVYLCASSPSSNTEAFFGQGTRLTVV.

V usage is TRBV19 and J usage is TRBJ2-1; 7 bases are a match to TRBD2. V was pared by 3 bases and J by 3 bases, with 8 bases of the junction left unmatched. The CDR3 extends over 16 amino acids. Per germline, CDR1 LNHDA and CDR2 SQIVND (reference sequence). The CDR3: CASSMSSGGFYNEQFF. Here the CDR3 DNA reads TGTGCCAGTAGTATGAGTTCGGGGGGATTCTACAATGAGCAGTTCTTC. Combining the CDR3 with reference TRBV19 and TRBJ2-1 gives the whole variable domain DGGITQSPKYLFRKEGQNVTLSCEQNLNHDAMYWYRQDPGQGLRLIYYSQIVNDFQKGDIAEGYSVSREKKESFPLTVTSAQKNPTAFYLCASSMSSGGFYNEQFFGPGTRLTVL.

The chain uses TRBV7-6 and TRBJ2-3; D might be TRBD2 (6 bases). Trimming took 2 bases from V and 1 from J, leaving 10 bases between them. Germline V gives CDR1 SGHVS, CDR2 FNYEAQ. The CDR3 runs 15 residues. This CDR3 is CASSLRPSGTDTQYF. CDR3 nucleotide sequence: TGTGCCAGCAGCTTAAGGCCTAGCGGCACAGATACGCAGTATTTT.

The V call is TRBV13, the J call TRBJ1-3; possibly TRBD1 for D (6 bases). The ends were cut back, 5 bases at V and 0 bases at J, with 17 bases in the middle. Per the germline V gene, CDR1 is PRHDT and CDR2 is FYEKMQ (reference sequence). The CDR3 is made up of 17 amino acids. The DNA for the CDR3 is TGTGCCAGCAGCCCTACCCGACAGGACTTCTCTGGAAACACCATATATTTT. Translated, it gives CASSPTRQDFSGNTIYF.

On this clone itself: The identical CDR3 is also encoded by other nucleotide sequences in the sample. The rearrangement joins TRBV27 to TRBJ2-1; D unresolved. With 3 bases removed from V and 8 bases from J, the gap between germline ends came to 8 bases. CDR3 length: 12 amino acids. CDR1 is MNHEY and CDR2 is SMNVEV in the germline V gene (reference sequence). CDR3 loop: CASSFGRDEQFF. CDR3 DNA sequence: TGTGCCAGCAGTTTCGGTCGCGATGAGCAGTTCTTC.

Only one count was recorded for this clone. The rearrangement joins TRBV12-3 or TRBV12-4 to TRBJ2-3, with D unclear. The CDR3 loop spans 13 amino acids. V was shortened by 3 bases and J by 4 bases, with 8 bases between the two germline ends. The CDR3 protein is CASSFTLSDTQYF. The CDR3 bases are TGTGCCAGCAGTTTTACCCTATCAGATACGCAGTATTTT.

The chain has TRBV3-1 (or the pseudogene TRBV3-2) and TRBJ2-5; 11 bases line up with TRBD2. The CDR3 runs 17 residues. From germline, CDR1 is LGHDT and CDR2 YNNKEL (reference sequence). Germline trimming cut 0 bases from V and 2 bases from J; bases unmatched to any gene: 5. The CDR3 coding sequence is TGTGCCAGCAGCCAAGAAAGTAGCGGGGGGGCTCAAGAGACCCAGTACTTC. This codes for CASSQESSGGAQETQYF.

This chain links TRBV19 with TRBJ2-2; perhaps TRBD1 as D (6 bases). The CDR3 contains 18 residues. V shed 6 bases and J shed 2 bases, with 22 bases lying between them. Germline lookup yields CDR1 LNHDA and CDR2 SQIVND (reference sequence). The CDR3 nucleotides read TGTGCCAGTAGCCTTCAGGGGTTCCGTAGTATCAACACCGGGGAGCTGTTTTTT. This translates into CASSLQGFRSINTGELFF.

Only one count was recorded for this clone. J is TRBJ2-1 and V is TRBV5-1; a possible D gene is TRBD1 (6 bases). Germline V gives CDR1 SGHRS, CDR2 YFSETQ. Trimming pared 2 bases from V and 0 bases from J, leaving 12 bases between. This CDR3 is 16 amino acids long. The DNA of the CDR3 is TGCGCCAGCAGCTTCAGACAGGTGAACTCCTACAATGAGCAGTTCTTC. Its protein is CASSFRQVNSYNEQFF.

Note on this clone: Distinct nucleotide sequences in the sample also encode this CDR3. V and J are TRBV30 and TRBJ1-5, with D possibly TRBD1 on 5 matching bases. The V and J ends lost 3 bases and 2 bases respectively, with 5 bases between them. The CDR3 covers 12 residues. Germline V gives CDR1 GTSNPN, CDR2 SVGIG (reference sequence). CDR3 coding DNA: TGTGCCTGGAGCAGGGGCAATCAGCCCCAGCATTTT. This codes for CAWSRGNQPQHF.

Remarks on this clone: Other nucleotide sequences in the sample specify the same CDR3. In nucleotides, the CDR3 is TGCGCCAGCAGCCCGAGCGGGAGAAACACCGGGGAGCTGTTTTTT. Amino acid sequence: CASSPSGRNTGELFF. The J gene is TRBJ2-2, the V gene TRBV5-1; 8 bases fit TRBD2. This CDR3 has 15 amino acids. Trimming at V came to 4 bases and at J to 2 bases, leaving 4 bases not matched to a gene. Germline CDR1 is SGHRS and CDR2 is YFSETQ.